Each of the 26 T cell receptor beta chains below was sequenced from the same sample in a study of blood T cell repertoires in COVID-19 (dated by TCRdb to 2020 to 2021). The library was obtained by the immunoSEQ multiplex PCR assay. TCRdb re-hosts the immuneACCESS table, in-frame sequences only. Its copies lack some clones; in the studies checked, an unresolved V gene accounts for under half of them, and the cause for the rest is not known. A total of a few hundred thousand clones appear in this sample, around 87% of them only once. Approximately 7.2% of the sample is held by the ten biggest clonotypes. Sequencing input: peripheral blood. The receptors here all came from a woman aged 70-85 years with active or convalescent COVID-19.

The gene calls are TRBV6-2 or TRBV6-3 and TRBJ2-1; 7 nucleotides align to TRBD1. CDR1 MNHEY and CDR2 SVGEGT come from the germline V gene. With 4 bases clipped from V and 8 bases from J, the junction kept 8 bases outside the gene matches. The length of the CDR3 is 14 residues. The CDR3 DNA reads as TGTGCCAGCAGTTCTGGACAGGTTCAAGATGAGCAGTTCTTC. It codes for CASSSGQVQDEQFF.

This chain joins TRBV7-8 and TRBJ1-5, with TRBD1 matching over 8 bases. With 5 bases clipped from V and 6 bases from J, the junction kept 6 bases outside the gene matches. The germline V gene has CDR1 SGHVS and CDR2 FQNEAQ. The CDR3 extends over 14 amino acids. CDR3 nucleotide sequence: TGTGCCAGCAGCCAACGACAGGGGTCTCAGCCCCAGCATTTT. It translates to CASSQRQGSQPQHF.

The chain links TRBV12-5 to TRBJ2-3; weak D call: TRBD2 (6 bases). The germline V gene has CDR1 LGHNT and CDR2 FRNRAP. Between the trimmed V and J ends, which lost 9 bases and 0 bases, there was a span of 16 bases. There are 15 residues in the CDR3. This CDR3 is CASGSLVGSTDTQYF. CDR3 nucleotides: TGTGCTAGCGGGAGCCTTGTCGGGAGCACAGATACGCAGTATTTT.

This chain links TRBV9 with TRBJ2-1, with 9 positions matching TRBD2. Germline CDR1 is SGDLS and CDR2 is YYNGEE. The CDR3 is made up of 17 amino acids. The V and J ends lost 0 bases and 8 bases, in that order; junction bases with no gene match: 12. This chain's CDR3 is CASSVALVSGGGYEQFF. CDR3 DNA sequence: TGTGCCAGCAGCGTAGCTCTAGTTAGCGGGGGCGGGTATGAGCAGTTCTTC.

V usage is TRBV5-1 and J usage is TRBJ1-2; 8 bases fit TRBD1. Per germline, CDR1 SGHRS and CDR2 YFSETQ. The junction had 16 bases not matched to a gene; V was cut back by 1 base and J by 8 bases. The CDR3 covers 17 residues. CDR3 amino acids: CASSLWGDQQGERGYTF. The CDR3 coding sequence is TGCGCCAGCAGCTTGTGGGGCGATCAACAGGGGGAGCGCGGCTACACCTTC.

The chain couples TRBV2 to TRBJ2-1; 16 bases match TRBD2. Trimming removed 6 bases from V and 12 bases from J; junction bases left unmatched: 5. Germline lookup yields CDR1 SNHLY and CDR2 FYNNEI. The CDR3 consists of 14 residues. The CDR3 is CASRGLAGGLGQFF. CDR3 in DNA: TGTGCCAGCAGGGGACTAGCGGGGGGGCTAGGGCAGTTCTTC. The full variable domain, rest sourced from reference TRBV2 and TRBJ2-1, is EPEVTQTPSHQVTQMGQEVILRCVPISNHLYFYWYRQILGQKVEFLVSFYNNEISEKSEIFDDQFSVERPDGSNFTLKIRSTKLEDSAMYFCASRGLAGGLGQFFGPGTRLTVL.

This chain links TRBV7-2 with TRBJ1-2; 7 nucleotides agree with TRBD1. The CDR3 has 15 amino acids. Germline CDR1 and CDR2: SGHTA and FQGNSA. The V gene end was trimmed by 7 bases and the J gene end by 4 bases; junction bases not matched to a gene: 12. CDR3 protein: CASNPSGGSVYGYTF. CDR3 DNA: TGTGCCAGCAACCCGTCAGGGGGATCGGTCTATGGCTACACCTTC. Variable domain in full (rest from reference TRBV7-2 and TRBJ1-2): GAGVSQSPSNKVTEKGKDVELRCDPISGHTALYWYRQSLGQGLEFLIYFQGNSAPDKSGLPSDRFSAERTGGSVSTLTIQRTQQEDSAVYLCASNPSGGSVYGYTFGSGTRLTVV.

This rearrangement joins TRBV7-2 to TRBJ1-1; D remains unclear. CDR1 is SGHTA and CDR2 is FQGNSA in the germline V gene. V lost 5 bases to trimming and J lost 7 bases, with 11 bases between them. The CDR3 has 12 residues. CDR3 nucleotide sequence: TGTGCCAGCAGCAGGCGGATTGATGAAGCTTTCTTT. It is translated as CASSRRIDEAFF.

This clone was seen just once. V usage is TRBV7-9 and J usage is TRBJ2-1; TRBD1 might be the D (5 bases). Per germline, CDR1 SEHNR and CDR2 FQNEAQ (reference sequence). The length of the CDR3 is 15 residues. The V end was cut by 3 bases, the J end by 3 bases, with 12 bases between. The CDR3 nucleotides read TGTGCCAGCAGCTTTACAGGAAAATTCTACAATGAGCAGTTCTTC. Protein: CASSFTGKFYNEQFF.

This rearrangement joins TRBV4-3 to TRBJ2-1; a possible D gene is TRBD2 (5 bases). Germline lookup yields CDR1 LGHNA and CDR2 YSLEER. The CDR3 runs to 15 residues. The V gene lost 0 bases and the J gene lost 4 bases, with 10 bases spanning the gap. The CDR3 DNA reads TGCGCCAGCAGCCAAGAGAGTCGGGGATACAATGAGCAGTTCTTC. Amino acids: CASSQESRGYNEQFF.

The chain joins TRBV7-9 to TRBJ2-5, with 9 bases fitting TRBD2. CDR1 and CDR2 (germline): SEHNR, FQNEAQ (reference sequence). This CDR3 is 17 amino acids long. The V gene end was trimmed by 4 bases and the J gene end by 7 bases; junction bases not matched to a gene: 16. CDR3 residues: CASSSLFGGGAGRTQYF. DNA for the CDR3: TGTGCCAGCAGCTCCCTTTTCGGCGGGGGGGCGGGACGGACCCAGTACTTC.

This chain joins TRBV6-1 and TRBJ2-7; 7 bases line up with TRBD2. Trimming cost V 0 bases and J 3 bases; bases outside gene matches: 2. CDR1 and CDR2 from the germline V gene are MNHNS and SASEGT. The CDR3 runs 14 residues. CDR3 residues: CASSEAGGSYEQYF. For the CDR3, the DNA is TGTGCCAGCAGTGAAGCCGGCGGGAGCTACGAGCAGTACTTC.

V usage is TRBV4-2 and J usage is TRBJ1-4; D might be TRBD1 (5 bases). V was cut by 1 base and J by 0 bases, with 9 bases left in between. The CDR3 spans 16 residues. Germline CDR1 is LGHNA and CDR2 is YNFKEQ. Here the CDR3 reads CASSQGWGATNEKLFF. DNA of the CDR3: TGTGCCAGCAGCCAAGGGTGGGGGGCAACTAATGAAAAACTGTTTTTT.

This sequence joins TRBV5-5 and TRBJ2-5; possibly TRBD1 for D (6 bases). Germline V gene sequence: CDR1 SGHKS, CDR2 YYEKEE (reference sequence). CDR3 size: 14 residues. Trimming stripped 5 bases from V and 1 base from J, with 12 bases between. Here the CDR3 DNA reads TGTGCCAGCAGGGATCAGGGGACCCAAGAGACCCAGTACTTC. Translated: CASRDQGTQETQYF.

The table lists this clone with a count of one. The rearrangement links TRBV7-6 to TRBJ1-2, with 9 bases that match TRBD1. V gave up 1 base and J gave up 2 bases; unmatched junction bases: 5. The germline gives CDR1 SGHVS, CDR2 FNYEAQ. The CDR3 consists of 16 residues. CDR3: CASSLGPGTGNYGYTF. The DNA for the CDR3 is TGTGCCAGCAGCTTAGGCCCCGGGACAGGGAACTATGGCTACACCTTC.

This chain uses TRBV5-1 with TRBJ1-4; D uncertain. V was shortened by 3 bases and J by 4 bases, with 13 bases between the two germline ends. The CDR3 spans 15 residues. Germline CDR1 and CDR2: SGHRS and YFSETQ. CDR3 DNA: TGCGCCAGCAGCTCTGAACAGTGGAATAATGAAAAACTGTTTTTT. Its protein product is CASSSEQWNNEKLFF.

This chain connects TRBV27 to TRBJ2-5; 12 bases are shared with TRBD2. The trim removed 6 bases at V and 1 base at J, leaving 9 bases unmatched. The germline CDR1 and CDR2 sequences are MNHEY and SMNVEV (reference sequence). This CDR3 is built from 17 residues. In nucleotides, the CDR3 is TGTGCCAGCAGCAACCAACTAGCGGGGGGCTTCCAAGAGACCCAGTACTTC. This translates into CASSNQLAGGFQETQYF.

The chain joins TRBV5-1 to TRBJ1-1; 9 positions agree with TRBD1. Germline V lookup: CDR1 SGHRS, CDR2 YFSETQ. The CDR3 consists of 14 residues. With 2 bases clipped from V and 4 bases from J, the junction kept 3 bases outside the gene matches. The CDR3 here is CASSLQGAATEAFF. DNA for the CDR3: TGCGCCAGCAGCTTACAGGGGGCGGCCACTGAAGCTTTCTTT. The entire variable domain, with the rest obtained from reference TRBV5-1 and TRBJ1-1, is as follows: KAGVTQTPRYLIKTRGQQVTLSCSPISGHRSVSWYQQTPGQGLQFLFEYFSETQRNKGNFPGRFSGRQFSNSRSEMNVSTLELGDSALYLCASSLQGAATEAFFGQGTRLTVV.

The chain uses TRBV7-9 and TRBJ2-3; D might be TRBD2 (5 bases). Germline V gives CDR1 SEHNR, CDR2 FQNEAQ (reference sequence). Trimming took 6 bases from V and 0 from J, leaving 7 bases between them. CDR3 length equals 13 residues. The CDR3 here is CASSWTSTDTQYF. The CDR3 DNA follows: TGTGCCAGCAGTTGGACTAGCACAGATACGCAGTATTTT.

The chain employs TRBV4-3 and TRBJ1-6, with D hard to call. The germline V gene encodes CDR1 LGHNA and CDR2 YSLEER. The ends were cut back, 3 bases at V and 9 bases at J, with 21 bases in the middle. CDR3 length: 17 amino acids. The CDR3 reads CASSQAGMGGSGSPLHF. The CDR3, as DNA: TGCGCCAGCAGCCAGGCGGGGATGGGAGGGAGTGGTTCACCCCTCCACTTT.

This rearrangement joins TRBV4-3 to TRBJ2-5; 7 nucleotides match TRBD2. V shed 4 bases and J 5 bases; nucleotides not matched to a gene: 4. This CDR3 has 13 amino acids. Germline V lookup: CDR1 LGHNA, CDR2 YSLEER. CDR3 amino acids: CASSPGLVETQYF. The DNA for the CDR3 is TGCGCCAGCAGCCCCGGACTAGTGGAGACCCAGTACTTC.

V and J are TRBV7-7 and TRBJ1-2; D is possibly TRBD1 (6 bases). Germline loops: CDR1 SSHAT, CDR2 FNYEAQ (reference sequence). This CDR3 region has 14 residues. Deletions cut 4 bases from V and 2 bases from J, with 11 bases between. CDR3 sequence: CASSSHRVNYGYTF. DNA of the CDR3: TGTGCCAGCAGCTCGCACAGGGTAAACTATGGCTACACCTTC.

This chain joins TRBV2 and TRBJ1-2; D is uncertain. The CDR3 length is 12 residues. Germline V gene data show CDR1 as SNHLY and CDR2 as FYNNEI. Trimming took 4 bases from V and 5 from J, leaving 8 bases between them. The CDR3 loop reads CASSVTEYGYTF. The DNA for the CDR3 is TGTGCCAGCAGTGTTACAGAATATGGCTACACCTTC.

The rearrangement joins TRBV6-5 to TRBJ2-1; D unclear. CDR1 is MNHEY, CDR2 SVGAGI, per germline. The V and J ends lost 6 bases and 9 bases respectively, with 15 bases between them. CDR3 size: 13 residues. Here the CDR3 reads CASRRLARFEQFF. The CDR3 DNA reads TGTGCCAGCAGACGACTTGCCCGCTTTGAGCAGTTCTTC.

This rearrangement joins TRBV19 to TRBJ1-2; D not resolved. CDR3 length: 13 amino acids. Per germline, CDR1 LNHDA and CDR2 SQIVND (reference sequence). V lost 3 bases to trimming and J lost 7 bases, with 12 bases between them. The CDR3 spells CASSMRRESGYTF. CDR3 sequence (DNA): TGTGCCAGTAGTATGAGGAGGGAGAGTGGCTACACCTTC.

The V call is TRBV5-5, the J call TRBJ1-6, with a weak D call TRBD1 (6 bases). CDR3 length equals 14 residues. CDR1 and CDR2 from the germline V gene are SGHKS and YYEKEE (reference sequence). Trimming removed 5 bases from V and 5 bases from J, with 11 bases in between. The CDR3 coding sequence is TGTGCCAGCAGGGAGGCAGGGGATAATTCACCCCTCCACTTT. This gives the protein CASREAGDNSPLHF.